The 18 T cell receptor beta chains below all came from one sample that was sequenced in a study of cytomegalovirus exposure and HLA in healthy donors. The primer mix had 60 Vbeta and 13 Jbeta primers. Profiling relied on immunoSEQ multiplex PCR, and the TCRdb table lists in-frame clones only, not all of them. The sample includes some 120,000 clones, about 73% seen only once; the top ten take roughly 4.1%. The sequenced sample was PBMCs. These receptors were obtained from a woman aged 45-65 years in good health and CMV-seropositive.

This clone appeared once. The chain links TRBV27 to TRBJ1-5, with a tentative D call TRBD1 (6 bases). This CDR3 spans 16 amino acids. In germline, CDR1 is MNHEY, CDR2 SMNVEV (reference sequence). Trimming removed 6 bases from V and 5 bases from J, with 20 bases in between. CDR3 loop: CASSPLGAGGYQPQHF. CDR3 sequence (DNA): TGTGCCAGCAGCCCCCTGGGGGCCGGGGGGTATCAGCCCCAGCATTTT.

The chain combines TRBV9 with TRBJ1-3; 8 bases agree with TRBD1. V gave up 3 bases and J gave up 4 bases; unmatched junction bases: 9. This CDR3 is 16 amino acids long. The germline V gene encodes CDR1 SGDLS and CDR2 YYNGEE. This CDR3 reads CASSAGDRGLGNTIYF. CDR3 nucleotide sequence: TGTGCCAGCAGCGCGGGAGACAGGGGCCTCGGAAACACCATATATTTT.

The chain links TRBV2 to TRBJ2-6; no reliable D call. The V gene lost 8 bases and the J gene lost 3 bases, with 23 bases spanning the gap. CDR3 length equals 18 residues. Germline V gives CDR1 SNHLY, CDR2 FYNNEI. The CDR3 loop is CASRWSTRNRNGANVLTF. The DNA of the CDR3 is TGTGCCAGCCGATGGTCGACACGCAATAGGAATGGGGCCAACGTCCTGACTTTC.

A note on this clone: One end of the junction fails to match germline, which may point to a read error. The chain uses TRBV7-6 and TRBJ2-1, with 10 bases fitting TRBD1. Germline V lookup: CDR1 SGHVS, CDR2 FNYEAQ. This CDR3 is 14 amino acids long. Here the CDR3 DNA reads TGTGCCAGCACCTTAACTGGACAGGGGGATGAGCAGTTCTTC. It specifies CASTLTGQGDEQFF.

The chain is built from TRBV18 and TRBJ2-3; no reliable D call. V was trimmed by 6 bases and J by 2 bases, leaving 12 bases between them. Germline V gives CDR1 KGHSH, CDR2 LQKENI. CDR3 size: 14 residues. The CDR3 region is CASSPNPYTDTQYF. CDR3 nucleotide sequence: TGTGCCAGCTCCCCAAATCCCTACACAGATACGCAGTATTTT.

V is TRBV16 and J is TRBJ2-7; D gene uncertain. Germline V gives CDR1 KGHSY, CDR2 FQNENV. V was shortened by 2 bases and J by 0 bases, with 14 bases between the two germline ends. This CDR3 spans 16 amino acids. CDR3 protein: CASSQTLFRSSYEQYF. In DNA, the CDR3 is TGTGCCAGCAGCCAAACACTGTTCCGGAGCTCCTACGAGCAGTACTTC.

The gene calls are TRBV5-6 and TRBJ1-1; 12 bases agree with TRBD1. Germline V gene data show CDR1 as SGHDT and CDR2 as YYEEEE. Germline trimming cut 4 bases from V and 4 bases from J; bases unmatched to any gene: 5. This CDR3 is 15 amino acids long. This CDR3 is CASSQGQGAVTEAFF. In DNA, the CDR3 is TGTGCCAGCAGCCAGGGACAGGGGGCAGTCACTGAAGCTTTCTTT.

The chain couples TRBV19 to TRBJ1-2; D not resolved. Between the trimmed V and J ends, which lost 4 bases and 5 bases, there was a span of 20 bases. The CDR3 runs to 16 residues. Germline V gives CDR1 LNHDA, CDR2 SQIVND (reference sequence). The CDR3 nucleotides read TGTGCCAGTAGTAGCCTAAGTTATTCAAGCAAATATGGCTACACCTTC. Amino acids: CASSSLSYSSKYGYTF.

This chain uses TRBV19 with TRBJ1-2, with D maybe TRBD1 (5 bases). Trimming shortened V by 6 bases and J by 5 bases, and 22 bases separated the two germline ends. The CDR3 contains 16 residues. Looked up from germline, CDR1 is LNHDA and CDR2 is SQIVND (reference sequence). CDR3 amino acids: CASSHIGRESTYGYTF. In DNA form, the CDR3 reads TGTGCCAGTAGCCACATAGGCAGGGAATCGACGTATGGCTACACCTTC. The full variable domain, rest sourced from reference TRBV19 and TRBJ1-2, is DGGITQSPKYLFRKEGQNVTLSCEQNLNHDAMYWYRQDPGQGLRLIYYSQIVNDFQKGDIAEGYSVSREKKESFPLTVTSAQKNPTAFYLCASSHIGRESTYGYTFGSGTRLTVV.

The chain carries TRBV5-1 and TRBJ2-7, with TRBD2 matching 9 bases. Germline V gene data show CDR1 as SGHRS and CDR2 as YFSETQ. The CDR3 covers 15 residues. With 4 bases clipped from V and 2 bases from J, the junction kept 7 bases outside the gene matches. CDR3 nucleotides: TGCGCCAGCAGCGCGGGGGGGGCCGCTACCTACGAGCAGTACTTC. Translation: CASSAGGAATYEQYF.

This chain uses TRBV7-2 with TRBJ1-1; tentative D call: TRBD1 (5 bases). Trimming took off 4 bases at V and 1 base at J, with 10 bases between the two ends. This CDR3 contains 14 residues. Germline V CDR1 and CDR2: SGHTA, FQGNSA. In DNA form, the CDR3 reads TGTGCCAGCAGCTCCTTTGGACAGAACACTGAAGCTTTCTTT. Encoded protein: CASSSFGQNTEAFF.

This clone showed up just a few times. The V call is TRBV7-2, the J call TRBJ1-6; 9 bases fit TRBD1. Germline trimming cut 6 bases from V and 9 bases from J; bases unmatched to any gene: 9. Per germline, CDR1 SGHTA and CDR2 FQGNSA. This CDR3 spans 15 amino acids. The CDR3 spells CASRYTGGRSSPLHF. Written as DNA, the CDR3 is TGTGCCAGCAGGTATACAGGGGGCCGGAGTTCACCCCTCCACTTT.

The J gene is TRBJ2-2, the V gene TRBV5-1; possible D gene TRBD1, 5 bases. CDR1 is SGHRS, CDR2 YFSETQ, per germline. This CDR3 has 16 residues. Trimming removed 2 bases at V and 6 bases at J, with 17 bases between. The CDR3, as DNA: TGCGCCAGCAGCTTTGGCTCAGGGATTAAGTCCGGGGAGCTGTTTTTT. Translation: CASSFGSGIKSGELFF.

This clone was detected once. CDR3 DNA: TGTGCCAGCAGTGGGGGCCAGATAGGGGCCTATGGCTACACCTTC. It translates to CASSGGQIGAYGYTF. The chain couples TRBV2 to TRBJ1-2; D may be TRBD1 (5 bases). The V gene lost 4 bases and the J gene lost 4 bases, with 16 bases spanning the gap. The CDR3 sequence is 15 residues long. The germline CDR1 and CDR2 sequences are SNHLY and FYNNEI.

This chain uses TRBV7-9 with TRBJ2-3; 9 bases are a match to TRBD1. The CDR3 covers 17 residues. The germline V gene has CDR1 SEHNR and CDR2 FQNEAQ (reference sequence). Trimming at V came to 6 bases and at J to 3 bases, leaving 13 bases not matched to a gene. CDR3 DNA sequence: TGTGCCAGCAGGCCAGGACAGGGGATAGGAGGTACAGATACGCAGTATTTT. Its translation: CASRPGQGIGGTDTQYF. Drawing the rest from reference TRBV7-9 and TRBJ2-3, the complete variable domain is DTGVSQNPRHKITKRGQNVTFRCDPISEHNRLYWYRQTLGQGPEFLTYFQNEAQLEKSRLLSDRFSAERPKGSFSTLEIQRTEQGDSAMYLCASRPGQGIGGTDTQYFGPGTRLTVL.

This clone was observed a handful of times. CDR3 sequence reads: CASSWGPGQLYGYTF. The CDR3 DNA sequence: TGTGCCAGCAGCTGGGGACCGGGACAGCTTTATGGCTACACCTTC. The chain joins TRBV5-4 to TRBJ1-2; 7 nucleotides match TRBD1. Per germline, CDR1 SGHNT and CDR2 YYREEE (reference sequence). Trimming at V came to 3 bases and at J to 5 bases, leaving 10 bases not matched to a gene. The CDR3 covers 15 residues.

The chain's CDR3 is CASSHGGSSYNEQFF. The CDR3 coding sequence is TGCGCCAGCAGCCATGGGGGGAGCTCCTACAATGAGCAGTTCTTC. This chain joins TRBV4-3 and TRBJ2-1, with a weak D call TRBD2 (6 bases). Germline V gives CDR1 LGHNA, CDR2 YSLEER. There are 15 residues in the CDR3. Trimming stripped 3 bases from V and 0 bases from J, with 9 bases between.

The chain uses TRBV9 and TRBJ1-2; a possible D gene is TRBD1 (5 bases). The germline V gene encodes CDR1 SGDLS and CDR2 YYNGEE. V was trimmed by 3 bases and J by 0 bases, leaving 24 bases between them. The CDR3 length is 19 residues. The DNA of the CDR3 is TGTGCCAGCAGCGCTACGATCCTTCGGGGGTCCGAAGCTAACTATGGCTACACCTTC. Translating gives CASSATILRGSEANYGYTF. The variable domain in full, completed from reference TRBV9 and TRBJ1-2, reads DSGVTQTPKHLITATGQRVTLRCSPRSGDLSVYWYQQSLDQGLQFLIQYYNGEERAKGNILERFSAQQFPDLHSELNLSSLELGDSALYFCASSATILRGSEANYGYTFGSGTRLTVV.